These T cell receptor beta chains were read from a single sample in a study of blood T cell repertoires in COVID-19. Measured with immunoSEQ multiplex PCR; TCRdb has only the in-frame clones, and not every one. In the table there are about 140,000 clones, around 90% of which are singletons. Source material: peripheral blood. The receptors derive from a woman of 80 years or more with acute or convalescent COVID-19. The CDR3 runs from the conserved cysteine through the conserved F or W. Fields, in order: J gene, D gene, V gene, clone size, CDR3 DNA, CDR3 protein. D genes are given only for firm matches. Expanded clones are given a class, and other clones once, few, many or no size at all.

j_gene: TRBJ2-1
d_gene: TRBD2
v_gene: TRBV5-1
abundance: -
CDR3nt: TGCGCCAGCAGCTTAATAGCGGGGGGGCGAAATGAGCAGTTCTTC
CDR3aa: CASSLIAGGRNEQFF

j_gene: TRBJ2-1
d_gene: -
v_gene: TRBV6-5
abundance: -
CDR3nt: TGTGCCAGCGTTCTCTACAATGAGCAGTTCTTC
CDR3aa: CASVLYNEQFF

j_gene: TRBJ2-7
d_gene: TRBD1
v_gene: TRBV30
abundance: -
CDR3nt: TGTGCCTGGAGTGGACAGGGGCCCTACGAGCAGTACTTC
CDR3aa: CAWSGQGPYEQYF

j_gene: TRBJ1-1
d_gene: -
v_gene: TRBV6-4
abundance: once
CDR3nt: TGTGCCAGCAGCAACAGGGCCGGTACTGAAGCTTTCTTT
CDR3aa: CASSNRAGTEAFF

j_gene: TRBJ1-6
d_gene: -
v_gene: TRBV7-6
abundance: few
CDR3nt: TGTGCCAGCAGCCCCAGTACGGCGGTGGATTCACCCCTCCACTTT
CDR3aa: CASSPSTAVDSPLHF

j_gene: TRBJ2-5
d_gene: TRBD2
v_gene: TRBV30
abundance: -
CDR3nt: TGTGCCTGGAGTGTCACTAGCGGGGGGCAAGAGACCCAGTACTTC
CDR3aa: CAWSVTSGGQETQYF

j_gene: TRBJ1-2
d_gene: TRBD1
v_gene: TRBV5-6
abundance: -
CDR3nt: TGTGCCAGCAGCTTACCGGGACAGGGGGTCTATGGCTACACCTTC
CDR3aa: CASSLPGQGVYGYTF

j_gene: TRBJ2-1
d_gene: TRBD2
v_gene: TRBV7-3
abundance: -
CDR3nt: TGTGCCAGCAGCCTCCCCGGGCGGGGGGGCGGTGAGCAGTTCTTC
CDR3aa: CASSLPGRGGGEQFF

j_gene: TRBJ1-2
d_gene: TRBD1
v_gene: TRBV27
abundance: -
CDR3nt: TGTGCCAGCAGTCTCAGGGGGCTCGGCTATGGCTACACCTTC
CDR3aa: CASSLRGLGYGYTF

j_gene: TRBJ2-1
d_gene: TRBD1
v_gene: TRBV3-1/TRBV3-2
abundance: -
CDR3nt: TGTGCCAGCAGCCCCTGGCGACAGGGATGGGCCTACAATGAGCAGTTCTTC
CDR3aa: CASSPWRQGWAYNEQFF

j_gene: TRBJ2-7
d_gene: -
v_gene: TRBV18
abundance: -
CDR3nt: TGTGCCAGCTCACCGGGACTCGGACGAACCTACGAGCAGTACTTC
CDR3aa: CASSPGLGRTYEQYF

j_gene: TRBJ2-2
d_gene: TRBD2
v_gene: TRBV30
abundance: -
CDR3nt: TGTGCCTGGAACCGAGCGGGGGGGCCTGGCGGGGAGCTGTTTTTT
CDR3aa: CAWNRAGGPGGELFF

j_gene: TRBJ2-3
d_gene: -
v_gene: TRBV5-1
abundance: once
CDR3nt: TGCGCCAGCAGCAAACCTGGCGGGTACACAGATACGCAGTATTTT
CDR3aa: CASSKPGGYTDTQYF

j_gene: TRBJ1-2
d_gene: -
v_gene: TRBV29-1
abundance: -
CDR3nt: TGCAGCGTTACAGGTCTAGCTAACTATGGCTACACCTTC
CDR3aa: CSVTGLANYGYTF

j_gene: TRBJ2-7
d_gene: -
v_gene: TRBV7-3
abundance: -
CDR3nt: TGTGCCAGCAGCTTTGGACAGCGCTACGAGCAGTACTTC
CDR3aa: CASSFGQRYEQYF

j_gene: TRBJ2-3
d_gene: TRBD2
v_gene: TRBV5-6
abundance: -
CDR3nt: TGTGCCAGCAGCCCCCTAGCGGGGGCGGGAGATACGCAGTATTTT
CDR3aa: CASSPLAGAGDTQYF

j_gene: TRBJ1-5
d_gene: -
v_gene: TRBV16
abundance: -
CDR3nt: TGTGCCAGCAGCCAATCCTCCGGTAGCAATCAGCCCCAGCATTTT
CDR3aa: CASSQSSGSNQPQHF

j_gene: TRBJ1-6
d_gene: TRBD1
v_gene: TRBV18
abundance: -
CDR3nt: TGTGCCAGCTCAGAGATGGGACAGTTTAATTCACCCCTCCACTTT
CDR3aa: CASSEMGQFNSPLHF

j_gene: TRBJ2-3
d_gene: -
v_gene: TRBV5-1
abundance: -
CDR3nt: TGCGCCAGCAGCTTGGGACAGTTGGGCGGGAAGGGAACGCAGTATTTT
CDR3aa: CASSLGQLGGKGTQYF

j_gene: TRBJ1-4
d_gene: -
v_gene: TRBV4-1
abundance: once
CDR3nt: TGCGCCAGCAGCCAAGACAGGGTTGGGGAAAAACTGTTTTTT
CDR3aa: CASSQDRVGEKLFF

j_gene: TRBJ2-1
d_gene: TRBD2
v_gene: TRBV4-1
abundance: -
CDR3nt: TGCGCCAGCAGCCAGGAACACTTAGCGGGGGGGCGCAATGAGCAGTTCTTC
CDR3aa: CASSQEHLAGGRNEQFF

j_gene: TRBJ1-2
d_gene: -
v_gene: TRBV2
abundance: -
CDR3nt: TGTGCCAGCAGGGGTCGGGACACAGTCTATGGCTACACCTTC
CDR3aa: CASRGRDTVYGYTF

j_gene: TRBJ2-5
d_gene: TRBD1
v_gene: TRBV5-1
abundance: -
CDR3nt: TGCGCCAGCAGCTTAGGACAGGGCGAGACCCAGTACTTC
CDR3aa: CASSLGQGETQYF

j_gene: TRBJ2-5
d_gene: TRBD2
v_gene: TRBV5-1
abundance: -
CDR3nt: TGCGCCAGCAGCTCTCAAGCGGGGGGTTACCAAGAGACCCAGTACTTC
CDR3aa: CASSSQAGGYQETQYF

j_gene: TRBJ1-1
d_gene: -
v_gene: TRBV9
abundance: -
CDR3nt: TGTGCCAGCAGCGTAGTGAGGATGAACACTGAAGCTTTCTTT
CDR3aa: CASSVVRMNTEAFF

j_gene: TRBJ2-1
d_gene: -
v_gene: TRBV7-3
abundance: -
CDR3nt: TGTGCCAGCAGCTTAAGGGGAGGTGAGCAGTTCTTC
CDR3aa: CASSLRGGEQFF

j_gene: TRBJ2-3
d_gene: TRBD2
v_gene: TRBV5-1
abundance: -
CDR3nt: TGCGCCAGCAGCTCCCGGGGGGCAGATACGCAGTATTTT
CDR3aa: CASSSRGADTQYF

j_gene: TRBJ1-1
d_gene: -
v_gene: TRBV7-2
abundance: once
CDR3nt: TGTGCCAGCAGCCAAGGGGTCTACACTGAAGCTTTCTTT
CDR3aa: CASSQGVYTEAFF

j_gene: TRBJ2-3
d_gene: TRBD2
v_gene: TRBV4-3
abundance: -
CDR3nt: TGCGCCAGCAGCCAGGGTGCTAGCGGGGGGCGCACAGATACGCAGTATTTT
CDR3aa: CASSQGASGGRTDTQYF